What follows describes a single TCR beta chain. In the authors' methods: Amplification of reference gene primers provided the estimated nucleated cell counts. Clones were read by immunoSEQ multiplex PCR, and TCRdb kept only the in-frame ones, dropping some. V and J calls plus clone size are reproduced from that table; the DNA served to infer D and trimming. The table has about 60,000 clones, nearly 85% seen once. The CDR3 spans 15 residues. The V and J ends lost 2 bases and 7 bases, in that order; junction bases with no gene match: 8. Germline CDR1 reads GTSNPN; CDR2 reads SVGIG (reference sequence). The data belong to a study of blood T cell repertoires in COVID-19. Background on the study: Sites across the United States, Italy and Spain contributed samples from acute and convalescent COVID-19. PBMCs, B-cell-depleted T cells, or T cells were the source of the cDNA or gDNA that made up the material.

This chain links TRBV30 with TRBJ1-6; 7 bases agree with TRBD1. The sequence was collected from a human donor in a cohort sampled during active COVID-19. The sample comprised peripheral blood. CDR3 nucleotide sequence: TGTGCCTGGAGTCCAATGGGACAGAGAAATTCACCCCTCCACTTT. Translation: CAWSPMGQRNSPLHF.